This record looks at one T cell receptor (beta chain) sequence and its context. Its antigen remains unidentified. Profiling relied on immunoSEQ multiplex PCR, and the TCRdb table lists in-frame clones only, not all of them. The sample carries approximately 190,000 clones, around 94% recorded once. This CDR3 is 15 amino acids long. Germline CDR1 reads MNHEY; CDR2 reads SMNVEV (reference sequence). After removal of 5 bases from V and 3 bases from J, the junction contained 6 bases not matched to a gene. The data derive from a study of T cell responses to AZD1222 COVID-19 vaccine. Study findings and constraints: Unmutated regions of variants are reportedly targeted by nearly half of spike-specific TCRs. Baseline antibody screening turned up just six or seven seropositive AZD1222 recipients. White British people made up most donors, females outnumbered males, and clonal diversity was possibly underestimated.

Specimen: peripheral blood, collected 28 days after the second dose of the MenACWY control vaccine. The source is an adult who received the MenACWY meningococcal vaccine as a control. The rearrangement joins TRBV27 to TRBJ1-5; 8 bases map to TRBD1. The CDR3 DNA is TGTGCCAGCAGTGTAGGACAGGGCCCCAATCAGCCCCAGCATTTT. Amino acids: CASSVGQGPNQPQHF.